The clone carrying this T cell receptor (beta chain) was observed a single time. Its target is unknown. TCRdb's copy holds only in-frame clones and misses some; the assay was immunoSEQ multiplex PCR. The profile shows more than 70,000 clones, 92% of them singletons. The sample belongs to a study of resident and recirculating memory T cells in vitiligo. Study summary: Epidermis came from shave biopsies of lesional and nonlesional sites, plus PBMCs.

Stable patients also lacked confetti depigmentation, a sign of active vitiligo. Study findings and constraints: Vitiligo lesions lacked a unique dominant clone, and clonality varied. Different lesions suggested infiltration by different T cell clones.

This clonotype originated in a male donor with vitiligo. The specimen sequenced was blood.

CDR3 residues: CASTQGQFYNEQFF. Written as DNA, the CDR3 is TGTGCCAGCACACAGGGCCAATTCTACAATGAGCAGTTCTTC. V usage is TRBV6-6 and J usage is TRBJ2-1, with D possibly TRBD1 on 6 matching bases. V lost 7 bases, J lost 3 bases, and 13 bases lay in between. This CDR3 region has 14 residues. Per the germline V gene, CDR1 is MNHNY and CDR2 is SVGAGI (reference sequence).